Described below is a single T cell receptor (beta chain) sequence and its context. Its antigen is currently not known. No much larger clone is present one base from it, and per-base qualities are unavailable. The data derive from a study of CD8 T cells in Susac syndrome (dated by TCRdb to the late 2010s). Background on the whole study: Among the sequenced Susac syndrome patients, about 6 had clinically active disease and eight were in clinical remission. At the time of blood withdrawal, Susac syndrome patients were either therapy-naive, taking corticosteroids (with some also receiving IVIg), or on IVIg alone. Repertoire sequencing was used to test whether CD8+ T cell activation and differentiation in Susac syndrome was antigen driven. Overall study outcomes, separate from this receptor: No clonal expansion was detected in the CD4+ T cell repertoire of Susac syndrome patients. The TCR sequencing and HLA analysis was acknowledged to have included a relatively small number of individuals.

Peripheral blood CD8+ and CD4+ T cells from healthy donors, Susac syndrome patients and multiple sclerosis patients were profiled using high-throughput TCR beta sequencing. The Susac syndrome patients fulfilled recently defined diagnostic criteria for either definite or probable disease. Bulk CD8+ and CD4+ T cells were purified by magnetic negative isolation, whereas CD8+ TEMRA cells were enriched by FACS. Blood was collected in EDTA tubes and processed within 24 hours, with PBMCs isolated through density gradient centrifugation. PBMCs destined for TCR sequencing were cryopreserved in liquid nitrogen and later thawed in a 37 °C water bath. The sorted or isolated CD4+, CD8+ and CD8+ TEMRA cells reached a purity of at least 90%. RNA was extracted using the RNeasy kit, and roughly 0.5 to 1 microgram was reverse transcribed with random hexamers. TCR beta CDR3 regions were amplified with the immunoSEQ multiplex PCR assay covering 54 Vbeta and 13 Jbeta segments. PCR amplification bias was corrected using a synthetic template baseline for primer optimization and computational correction. As for the authors' bioinformatics: Reads were annotated to V, D and J genes according to IMGT and were analyzed with immunoSEQ Analyzer, with only productive sequences retained. Clonality was computed as one minus Shannon entropy normalized by log2 of the number of productive unique sequences. Public and private clones were assessed among the 100 most prevalent clones of each patient and control. Clones were defined as Susac-specific when absent from the healthy and MS cohorts, from over 950 published viral clones and from other ImmuneACCESS disease sequences. TCRdb reworked the public reads: Q25 trimming with fastp, MiXCR clone assembly, productive beta chains retained. Each entry is one CDR3 protein sequence, shown with its most common DNA and genes. None of the V and J calls come from the authors' own analysis; TCRdb made them. The sample includes under 95,000 distinct CDR3 sequences, with 85% to 95% observed a single time. The ten most abundant clones make up about 0.29% of the sample.

Spanning cysteine to phenylalanine, the CDR3 consists of 13 amino acids. Of all the DNA, just the CDR3 is kept, 39 bases in frame from base 1. V is cut back by 6 bases and J by 5 bases, with 4 bases in the junction unmatched. The TCR originated in a human donor with Susac syndrome. Sequencing was done on a sample of CD4+ T cells from PBMCs. Here the chain combines TRBV12-3 or TRBV12-4 and TRBJ2-5, and 9 bases in between align with TRBD2. CDR3 sequence: CASSWTSAETQYF. The nucleotides read TGTGCCAGCAGCTGGACTAGCGCGGAGACCCAGTACTTC.